This T cell receptor (beta chain) was recorded in a study of long-term antiretroviral therapy in people with HIV. Study-level findings and limits: Adherence to ART, viral resistance and therapy changes lacked any data. Post-ART diversity increased but stayed below transplant donor controls.

This clone was seen only once. What it binds is not known. Looked up from germline, CDR1 is LNHNV and CDR2 is YYDKDF (reference sequence). The CDR3 is 13 residues long. V gave up 5 bases and J gave up 8 bases, with 12 bases separating them. The assay used was immunoSEQ (version v3.0), run at survey level. The sequencing target was 40,000-50,000 T-cell genomes per sample. The method was immunoSEQ multiplex PCR; TCRdb's version includes in-frame clones alone and lacks a portion of them. The sample has 20,000 to 30,000 clones; roughly 85% are singletons. Each HIV-infected participant was given treatment in the United States.

This clonotype was sampled from a man aged 35-49 years with HIV. The chain links TRBV15 to TRBJ1-4, with a possible D match to TRBD1 (5 bases). This sample comprised unsorted PBMCs, obtained 2.3 years after starting antiretroviral therapy. The chain's CDR3 is CATSRGLREKLFF. The CDR3, as DNA: TGTGCCACCAGCCGGGGCTTGCGCGAAAAACTGTTTTTT.